These 30 T cell receptor beta chains came from one sample sequenced in a study of cytomegalovirus exposure and HLA in healthy donors. PCR involved 60 Vbeta and 13 Jbeta primers. Only in-frame clones appear in the TCRdb table, and some are missing; sequencing was by immunoSEQ multiplex PCR. The sample lists over 150,000 clones, roughly 75% occurring once. The specimen sequenced was PBMCs. The receptors originated from a man in his late teens or twenties in good health and CMV-seronegative.

This clone was seen a handful of times. This chain joins TRBV28 and TRBJ2-7; possibly TRBD2 for D (5 bases). The CDR3 extends over 16 amino acids. CDR1 is MDHEN, CDR2 SYDVKM, per germline. The V end lost 5 bases, the J end lost 0 bases, and 17 bases lay between the germline ends. Here the CDR3 reads CASSPTRTPHSYEQYF. For the CDR3, the DNA is TGTGCCAGCAGTCCGACTCGGACTCCTCACTCCTACGAGCAGTACTTC.

This chain joins TRBV5-6 and TRBJ1-2; D gene ambiguous. The CDR3 loop spans 14 amino acids. Looked up from germline, CDR1 is SGHDT and CDR2 is YYEEEE. V gave up 4 bases and J gave up 1 base, with 11 bases separating them. The CDR3 reads CASSPRRGNYGYTF. The CDR3 coding sequence is TGTGCCAGCAGCCCCCGCCGGGGTAACTATGGCTACACCTTC.

The CDR3 here is CASSQVAGRDSYGYTF. In DNA form, the CDR3 reads TGCGCCAGCAGCCAAGTTGCCGGCAGGGATTCCTATGGCTACACCTTC. The chain is built from TRBV4-3 and TRBJ1-2; tentative D call: TRBD1 (5 bases). CDR1 is LGHNA and CDR2 is YSLEER in the germline V gene. The length of the CDR3 is 16 residues. Trimming took off 1 base at V and 4 bases at J, with 16 bases between the two ends.

The chain uses TRBV25-1 and TRBJ2-3; 8 bases are a match to TRBD1. The CDR3 is made up of 17 amino acids. Germline loops: CDR1 MGHDK, CDR2 SYGVNS. Trimming took 3 bases from V and 5 from J; bases not matched to a gene: 13. CDR3 coding DNA: TGTGCCAGCAGTGATCTTTTGGGCAGGGGGCAGGGAGATACGCAGTATTTT. Its protein product is CASSDLLGRGQGDTQYF.

This clone was picked up a small number of times. The V and J genes are TRBV9 and TRBJ2-7; 8 nucleotides line up with TRBD2. The germline gives CDR1 SGDLS, CDR2 YYNGEE. The V segment lost 0 bases and the J segment 7 bases; nucleotides outside the gene matches: 6. This CDR3 spans 14 amino acids. CDR3 residues: CASSVAASGFEQYF. CDR3 DNA sequence: TGTGCCAGCAGCGTAGCGGCTAGCGGGTTTGAGCAGTACTTC.

The chain carries TRBV5-6 and TRBJ2-5, with 9 bases identical to TRBD2. Gene TRBJ2-7 matches the end of the DNA better, so the J call may be wrong. The CDR3 loop spans 14 amino acids. The germline CDR1 and CDR2 sequences are SGHDT and YYEEEE. CDR3 nucleotides: TGTGCCAGCAGCTTGGCTAGCGGGGTTTACGAGCAGTACTTC. It encodes CASSLASGVYEQYF.

Concerning this clone: At one boundary the junction diverges from the germline segment, which might be a read error. The chain employs TRBV7-9 and TRBJ2-3; D might be TRBD2 (7 bases). Germline lookup yields CDR1 SEHNR and CDR2 FQNEAQ (reference sequence). This CDR3 contains 15 residues. Here the CDR3 DNA reads TGTTCCAGCACCCTAGGGGGGGGCCGAGGAGATACGCAGTATTTT. It codes for CSSTLGGGRGDTQYF.

The rearrangement uses TRBV5-6 and TRBJ1-4; 7 bases fit TRBD1. This CDR3 has 16 amino acids. The ends lost 4 bases at V and 5 bases at J; junction bases unmatched: 11. CDR1 and CDR2 from the germline V gene are SGHDT and YYEEEE. The CDR3 sequence: CASSAGGTGVNEKLFF. In nucleotides, the CDR3 is TGTGCCAGCAGCGCCGGTGGAACAGGGGTGAATGAAAAACTGTTTTTT.

The chain recombines TRBV28 with TRBJ1-5, with D perhaps matching TRBD1 (6 bases). This CDR3 has 16 residues. Per the germline V gene, CDR1 is MDHEN and CDR2 is SYDVKM. The germline V and J ends were trimmed by 2 bases and 5 bases, with 16 bases remaining between them. Written as DNA, the CDR3 is TGTGCCAGCAGTTTAGGGACCGGCCAGGGGTATCAGCCCCAGCATTTT. This translates into CASSLGTGQGYQPQHF.

CDR3 nucleotide sequence: TGTGCCAGCAGTTTAGCTGGAGCGGGAGTTTCCGGGGAGCTGTTTTTT. Protein product: CASSLAGAGVSGELFF. This sequence joins TRBV28 and TRBJ2-2, with 8 bases aligning to TRBD2. Germline trimming cut 2 bases from V and 6 bases from J; bases unmatched to any gene: 8. This CDR3 contains 16 residues. The germline V gene encodes CDR1 MDHEN and CDR2 SYDVKM.

This clone was counted between two and nine times. The rearrangement joins TRBV12-5 to TRBJ2-1, with a tentative D call TRBD2 (5 bases). The V end was cut by 4 bases, the J end by 1 base, with 14 bases between. The length of the CDR3 is 16 residues. Germline-derived CDR1 and CDR2 are LGHNT and FRNRAP. This CDR3 is CASGSKRDFSYNEQFF. The CDR3 DNA follows: TGTGCTAGTGGTTCAAAGAGGGATTTTTCCTACAATGAGCAGTTCTTC.

The chain joins TRBV7-2 to TRBJ2-5; tentative D call: TRBD1 (5 bases). The CDR3 runs to 14 residues. Trimming left V 1 base short and J 11 bases short, with 17 bases between. CDR1 is SGHTA, CDR2 FQGNSA, per germline. The CDR3 coding sequence is TGTGCCAGCAGCTTAGAGGACACATTTCGGTGGCAGTACTTC. As protein: CASSLEDTFRWQYF.

This clone appeared a single time. CDR3 loop: CASSFKGGTDTQYF. CDR3 in DNA: TGTGCCAGCAGCTTCAAGGGGGGGACAGATACGCAGTATTTT. V and J are TRBV5-4 and TRBJ2-3; tentative D call: TRBD2 (7 bases). The CDR3 totals 14 residues. Germline V gene data show CDR1 as SGHNT and CDR2 as YYREEE (reference sequence). The ends were cut back, 2 bases at V and 3 bases at J, with 10 bases in the middle. The full variable domain, in which reference TRBV5-4 and TRBJ2-3 provide the parts outside the CDR3, is ETGVTQSPTHLIKTRGQQVTLRCSSQSGHNTVSWYQQALGQGPQFIFQYYREEENGRGNFPPRFSGLQFPNYSSELNVNALELDDSALYLCASSFKGGTDTQYFGPGTRLTVL.

The chain combines TRBV19 with TRBJ1-5, with D uncertain. The CDR3 is 14 residues long. Germline CDR1 and CDR2: LNHDA and SQIVND (reference sequence). Trimming removed 9 bases at V and 0 bases at J, with 12 bases between. The CDR3 nucleotides are TGTGCCAGCCGGGGAGGGCTTAGCAATCAGCCCCAGCATTTT. It translates to CASRGGLSNQPQHF.

The chain has TRBV7-6 and TRBJ1-5; no firm D call. The CDR3 is made up of 15 amino acids. Trimming removed 1 base at V and 4 bases at J, with 11 bases between. The germline gives CDR1 SGHVS, CDR2 FNYEAQ. CDR3 nucleotides: TGTGCCAGCAGCTTAGGGGGTGGAGGTAATCAGCCCCAGCATTTT. Amino acid sequence: CASSLGGGGNQPQHF.

The V gene is TRBV6-5, the J gene TRBJ2-7, with 8 bases lining up with TRBD1. With 0 bases clipped from V and 5 bases from J, the junction kept 9 bases outside the gene matches. Germline V lookup: CDR1 MNHEY, CDR2 SVGAGI. The CDR3 totals 16 residues. CDR3 nucleotide sequence: TGTGCCAGCAGTTACTCCCCGGGACAGGCACGAGACGAGCAGTACTTC. It is translated as CASSYSPGQARDEQYF.

The chain has TRBV6-5 and TRBJ1-4; TRBD1 agrees at 11 bases. The CDR3 contains 13 residues. Germline V gives CDR1 MNHEY, CDR2 SVGAGI. J lost 15 bases, V lost 4 bases, and 7 bases had no gene match. Here the CDR3 DNA reads TGTGCCAGCAGTTCTGGGACAGGGGGAAGGGTGTTTTTT. Its translation is CASSSGTGGRVFF.

The V call is TRBV18, the J call TRBJ1-2; D remains unclear. Germline CDR1 is KGHSH and CDR2 is LQKENI. The CDR3 has 14 residues. The V end was cut by 0 bases, the J end by 3 bases, with 8 bases between. In nucleotides, the CDR3 is TGTGCCAGCTCACCACCTACAGATTACTATGGCTACACCTTC. This codes for CASSPPTDYYGYTF. Variable domain in full (rest from reference TRBV18 and TRBJ1-2): NAGVMQNPRHLVRRRGQEARLRCSPMKGHSHVYWYRQLPEEGLKFMVYLQKENIIDESGMPKERFSAEFPKEGPSILRIQQVVRGDSAAYFCASSPPTDYYGYTFGSGTRLTVV.

V gene TRBV30 combines with J gene TRBJ1-4; 9 bases align to TRBD1. CDR3 length: 14 residues. V was pared by 0 bases and J by 7 bases, with 3 bases of the junction left unmatched. The germline gives CDR1 GTSNPN, CDR2 SVGIG (reference sequence). The CDR3 bases are TGTGCCTGGAGTGTACAGGGGGCGGGTGAAAAACTGTTTTTT. Its translation: CAWSVQGAGEKLFF.

The genes are TRBV7-9 and TRBJ1-4; D ambiguous. The CDR3 runs 15 residues. Trimming removed 0 bases from V and 5 bases from J, with 10 bases in between. CDR1 is SEHNR, CDR2 FQNEAQ, per germline (reference sequence). CDR3 DNA: TGTGCCAGCAGCTTAGCGAGGAGAGGAAATGAAAAACTGTTTTTT. Translation: CASSLARRGNEKLFF.

The chain has TRBV19 and TRBJ1-2; D ambiguous. Germline V gives CDR1 LNHDA, CDR2 SQIVND (reference sequence). This CDR3 is built from 16 residues. Trimming removed 3 bases from V and 2 bases from J, with 16 bases in between. The CDR3 sequence: CASSIPGAAENYGYTF. In DNA form, the CDR3 reads TGTGCCAGTAGTATCCCCGGTGCGGCCGAGAACTATGGCTACACCTTC.

The gene calls are TRBV5-1 and TRBJ2-7; a possible D gene is TRBD2 (5 bases). Germline assignment: CDR1 SGHRS and CDR2 YFSETQ. This CDR3 has 14 residues. V lost 1 base, J lost 6 bases, and 14 bases lay in between. The CDR3 region is CASSLKGLSGEQYF. CDR3 sequence (DNA): TGCGCCAGCAGCTTGAAAGGGCTAAGCGGCGAGCAGTACTTC.

This clone was counted between two and nine times. The chain has TRBV9 and TRBJ2-5; D is undetermined. Matching the DNA end better, TRBJ2-7 makes the J call doubtful. This CDR3 comprises 16 residues. CDR1 is SGDLS and CDR2 is YYNGEE in the germline V gene. CDR3 in amino acids: CASSVEGGPNAYEQYF. The DNA of the CDR3 is TGTGCCAGCAGCGTAGAAGGTGGGCCAAATGCCTACGAGCAGTACTTC.

This chain uses TRBV7-9 with TRBJ2-7; D gene unclear. Germline CDR1 reads SEHNR; CDR2 reads FQNEAQ (reference sequence). The CDR3 has 15 amino acids. Trimming left V 1 base short and J 0 bases short, with 10 bases between. The CDR3 loop reads CASSLVTGVSYEQYF. CDR3 coding DNA: TGTGCCAGCAGCTTAGTTACCGGAGTCTCCTACGAGCAGTACTTC.

The V call is TRBV27, the J call TRBJ1-5; D possibly corresponds to TRBD1 (6 bases). Germline assignment: CDR1 MNHEY and CDR2 SMNVEV (reference sequence). The V end was cut by 5 bases, the J end by 4 bases, with 12 bases between. There are 14 residues in the CDR3. The CDR3 DNA reads as TGTGCCAGCAGTGCGTTACAGGGAAATCAGCCCCAGCATTTT. This gives the protein CASSALQGNQPQHF.

For the CDR3, the DNA is TGTGCCAGCAGCAAAGGCACCGGGACAGGGTTGCAGACCCAGTACTTC. Protein product: CASSKGTGTGLQTQYF. This rearrangement joins TRBV21-1 to TRBJ2-5; the table gives TRBD1 as D, unverified against the DNA. TRBV21-1 is annotated as a pseudogene. The CDR3 has 16 residues.

The chain has TRBV27 and TRBJ1-2; TRBD1 matches at 7 bases. From germline, CDR1 is MNHEY and CDR2 SMNVEV (reference sequence). The V and J ends lost 5 bases and 3 bases, in that order; junction bases with no gene match: 6. CDR3 length: 14 residues. CDR3 sequence reads: CASSQTGRDYGYTF. Here the CDR3 DNA reads TGTGCCAGCAGTCAGACAGGGCGGGACTATGGCTACACCTTC.

This clone showed up just a few times. The gene calls are TRBV29-1 and TRBJ2-2, with a tentative D call TRBD2 (5 bases). The CDR3 length is 13 residues. V lost 6 bases and J 7 bases, leaving 15 bases between the germline ends. From germline, CDR1 is SQVTM and CDR2 ANQGSEA. CDR3 protein: CSVARPEGGELFF. The CDR3 nucleotides are TGCAGCGTAGCCCGCCCTGAGGGCGGGGAGCTGTTTTTT.

This clone was found a few times. The chain has TRBV6-5 and TRBJ2-5, with a tentative D call TRBD2 (5 bases). V dropped 4 bases and J dropped 4 bases, with 16 bases sitting between them. This CDR3 spans 15 amino acids. Germline values: CDR1 MNHEY, CDR2 SVGAGI. The CDR3 protein is CASSSPSDGRETQYF. DNA for the CDR3: TGTGCCAGCAGTTCCCCCTCCGATGGGAGAGAGACCCAGTACTTC.

The rearrangement joins TRBV25-1 to TRBJ2-5; 7 nucleotides agree with TRBD2. V shed 2 bases, J shed 5 bases, and the junction held 14 bases outside the gene matches. Per the germline V gene, CDR1 is MGHDK and CDR2 is SYGVNS. The CDR3 loop spans 17 amino acids. The CDR3 protein is CASSELGGGKAWETQYF. The CDR3, as DNA: TGTGCCAGCAGTGAACTTGGGGGGGGGAAAGCGTGGGAGACCCAGTACTTC.